The 14 T cell receptor beta chains listed next were all sequenced from one sample in a study of shared clonotypes between healthy human individuals. Using immunoSEQ multiplex PCR, the repertoire was profiled, and TCRdb retains in-frame clones only, with some absent. This table has approximately 2.3 million clones, roughly 93% appearing once. Source material: naive CD4+ T cells from PBMCs. Documented subset: CD45RA+ positively selected. The source is a young man in good health. Some clones in this sample may be carry-over from other donors' samples.

This chain joins TRBV18 and TRBJ1-1; weak D call: TRBD1 (5 bases). The CDR3 runs to 15 residues. With 4 bases removed from V and 1 base from J, the gap between germline ends came to 13 bases. Germline V gene lookup returns CDR1 KGHSH and CDR2 LQKENI. The DNA of the CDR3 is TGTGCCAGCTCACAGGGGCCCAAGGGGAACACTGAAGCTTTCTTT. It yields the protein CASSQGPKGNTEAFF.

CDR3 nucleotides: TGTGCCAGCAGTCGAACAGGGGAAGACATAAGGGAGTTCTTC. Translating gives CASSRTGEDIREFF. This chain joins TRBV6-5 and TRBJ2-1; 7 bases line up with TRBD1. J was trimmed by 14 bases and V by 5 bases; bases with no gene match: 15. CDR1 and CDR2 from the germline V gene are MNHEY and SVGAGI. The CDR3 covers 14 residues.

V gene TRBV5-1 combines with J gene TRBJ1-1, with a weak D call TRBD1 (5 bases). The CDR3 is made up of 14 amino acids. V dropped 2 bases and J dropped 8 bases, with 16 bases sitting between them. The germline V gene has CDR1 SGHRS and CDR2 YFSETQ. This CDR3 is CASSLLGVGSEAFF. In DNA form, the CDR3 reads TGCGCCAGCAGCTTATTGGGGGTAGGGTCCGAAGCTTTCTTT.

On this clone: The same CDR3 also results from other DNA sequences found in this sample. The chain has TRBV9 and TRBJ2-5, with 9 bases aligning to TRBD1. V was pared by 0 bases and J by 5 bases, with 5 bases of the junction left unmatched. Germline CDR1 SGDLS, CDR2 YYNGEE. The CDR3 consists of 15 residues. The CDR3 nucleotides are TGTGCCAGCAGCGTAGCAGGAACAGGGGGCGAGACCCAGTACTTC. Translated, it gives CASSVAGTGGETQYF.

The chain has TRBV29-1 and TRBJ1-2; the D gene is possibly TRBD1 (5 bases). CDR3 length: 12 amino acids. V lost 5 bases and J 6 bases, leaving 13 bases between the germline ends. Germline V gene data show CDR1 as SQVTM and CDR2 as ANQGSEA. Here the CDR3 reads CSVHWGLNGYTF. CDR3 nucleotides: TGCAGCGTTCATTGGGGGTTGAATGGCTACACCTTC.

A single count supports this clone. Other nucleotide sequences in the sample specify the same CDR3. This chain joins TRBV5-6 and TRBJ1-5, with 9 bases that match TRBD1. The CDR3 spans 15 residues. The junction had 4 bases not matched to a gene; V was cut back by 0 bases and J by 6 bases. The germline V gene has CDR1 SGHDT and CDR2 YYEEEE. CDR3: CASSLAGQGSQPQHF. The CDR3 coding sequence is TGTGCCAGCAGCTTGGCGGGACAGGGTAGTCAGCCCCAGCATTTT.

The chain recombines TRBV27 with TRBJ1-1, with a possible D match to TRBD1 (6 bases). Trimming removed 8 bases from V and 1 base from J, with 14 bases in between. In germline, CDR1 is MNHEY, CDR2 SMNVEV (reference sequence). The length of the CDR3 is 14 residues. The CDR3 reads CASGLGTQNTEAFF. CDR3 sequence (DNA): TGTGCCAGCGGTCTAGGGACACAGAACACTGAAGCTTTCTTT.

As to this clone: Other DNA sequences from this sample encode an identical CDR3 as well. This sequence joins TRBV18 and TRBJ2-7; D could derive from TRBD1 or TRBD2 (5 bases each). V lost 3 bases and J 5 bases, leaving 8 bases between the germline ends. The CDR3 is made up of 12 amino acids. The V gene's germline CDR1 is KGHSH and CDR2 LQKENI. In nucleotides, the CDR3 is TGTGCCAGCTCACCTGGGACGGACGAGCAGTACTTC. It codes for CASSPGTDEQYF.

The rearrangement joins TRBV15 to TRBJ2-6; D is ambiguous. Per the germline V gene, CDR1 is LNHNV and CDR2 is YYDKDF (reference sequence). The V end lost 0 bases, the J end lost 0 bases, and 6 bases lay between the germline ends. The CDR3 is 16 amino acids. CDR3 DNA sequence: TGTGCCACCAGCAGAGATCTCTACTCTGGGGCCAACGTCCTGACTTTC. Translation: CATSRDLYSGANVLTF.

The gene calls are TRBV27 and TRBJ1-2; the match to TRBD1 covers 12 bases. The germline V gene has CDR1 MNHEY and CDR2 SMNVEV (reference sequence). The CDR3 has 16 residues. Germline trimming cut 4 bases from V and 8 bases from J; bases unmatched to any gene: 11. This CDR3 is CASSSGRGQGAWGYTF. The CDR3 nucleotides read TGTGCCAGCAGTTCAGGGAGGGGACAGGGGGCGTGGGGCTACACCTTC.

J is TRBJ2-5 and V is TRBV18; TRBD2 matches 11 bases. The DNA end is a closer match to TRBJ2-7, so the J assignment may be wrong. There are 15 residues in the CDR3. Germline V gives CDR1 KGHSH, CDR2 LQKENI. Written as DNA, the CDR3 is TGTGCCAGCTCACCCCCGACTAGCGGGACTGACGAGCAGTACTTC. This gives the protein CASSPPTSGTDEQYF.

V and J are TRBV6-6 and TRBJ1-3; tentative D call: TRBD1 (5 bases). Per germline, CDR1 MNHNY and CDR2 SVGAGI (reference sequence). Trimming removed 2 bases at V and 0 bases at J, with 11 bases between. The CDR3 covers 16 residues. The CDR3 sequence is CASSYTGPSSGNTIYF. The DNA of the CDR3 is TGTGCCAGCAGTTACACAGGCCCAAGCTCTGGAAACACCATATATTTT.

The chain joins TRBV30 to TRBJ1-3; no clear D gene. V lost 3 bases and J lost 4, with 10 bases in between. Germline values: CDR1 GTSNPN, CDR2 SVGIG (reference sequence). The CDR3 is 13 amino acids. The CDR3 here is CAWSASPGNTIYF. The CDR3 nucleotides read TGTGCCTGGAGCGCAAGCCCGGGAAACACCATATATTTT.

In DNA form, the CDR3 reads TGTGCCAGCAGGGAACGGGCGGGATTGGGTACAGATACGCAGTATTTT. Its protein product is CASRERAGLGTDTQYF. The genes are TRBV7-3 and TRBJ2-3, with D maybe TRBD2 (6 bases). The ends were cut back, 6 bases at V and 3 bases at J, with 19 bases in the middle. Germline V gives CDR1 SGHTA, CDR2 FQGTGA. This CDR3 has 16 residues. Full variable domain (outside the CDR3, taken from reference TRBV7-3 and TRBJ2-3): GAGVSQTPSNKVTEKGKYVELRCDPISGHTALYWYRQSLGQGPEFLIYFQGTGAADDSGLPNDRFFAVRPEGSVSTLKIQRTERGDSAVYLCASRERAGLGTDTQYFGPGTRLTVL.